This T cell receptor beta chain was sequenced in a study of T cell changes during pregnancy in multiple sclerosis. Assay used: immunoSEQ multiplex PCR; TCRdb lists only in-frame clones, some missing. The table has approximately 130,000 clones, approximately 93% seen once. This TCR was sampled from a female donor with multiple sclerosis, enrolled in a pregnancy study. The sequenced sample was peripheral blood, obtained before pregnancy.

In DNA, the CDR3 is TGTGCCAGCAGCCCCCGCACCAGGGGGCCCACTGAAGCTTTCTTT. Translating it yields CASSPRTRGPTEAFF. The rearrangement links TRBV21-1 to TRBJ1-1; the D segment call TRBD1 is taken from the table without a DNA check. TRBV21-1 is a documented pseudogene. There are 15 residues in the CDR3.